This is a list of T cell receptor beta chains from one sample in a study of blood T cell repertoires in COVID-19. Some clones are missing from TCRdb's copy, which holds only in-frame ones; the method was immunoSEQ multiplex PCR. The table lists approximately 260,000 clones, 80% to 85% of them singletons, with more than 3% in the top ten. Source material: PBMCs or T cells enriched from blood (not recorded which). The receptor source for this set is a man aged 45-60 years who had recovered from COVID-19. The CDR3 runs from the conserved cysteine through the conserved F or W. The order of the fields is V gene, CDR3 protein.

TRBV20-1	CSASTTGADTQYF
TRBV28	CASRGGRFTEAFF
TRBV5-1	CASSSRQGALDEQYF
TRBV6-1	CASSEPGQRHHEQYF
TRBV7-6	CASSTLQGNTEAFF
TRBV5-4	CASREPGQEAYQPQHF
TRBV9	CASSPGTGDSPLHF
TRBV18	CASSPPSSGRLLVQFF
TRBV6-2/TRBV6-3	CASSYSGLATDTQYF
TRBV5-1	CASRPGTSGGQETQYF
TRBV6-5	CASTSTSLQGGELFF
TRBV7-9	CASSSQGGLYGYTF
TRBV14	CASSQSGSGRNEQFF
TRBV9	CASSTRQGDAGPYGYTF
TRBV25-1	CASSLRTGRNTGELFF
TRBV27	CASRRQGGYNEQFF
TRBV6-5	CASRTGSNTYEQYF
TRBV9	CASGTGGLGYTF
TRBV2	CASSADRHYGYTF
TRBV9	CASSVGPRVDSPLHF
TRBV4-3	CASSQEATSGSYPDTQYF
TRBV7-2	CASSAPRGIGNSPLHF
TRBV2	CASTPLDEQFF
TRBV19	CASSIGSGGGTEAFF
TRBV29-1	CSVGTGGADTQYF
TRBV28	CASRSTTDTQYF
TRBV7-9	CASSSTPGGTLYF
TRBV24-1	CATSEKGVDWKETQYF
TRBV7-9	CASSLGQSSYEQYF
TRBV6-6	CATIDRELLPGGEKLFF
TRBV7-2	CASSFTGGNQPQHF
TRBV27	CASSQYEQYF